This entry features one TCR beta chain sequence. The antigen is unknown. This sample is drawn from a study of T cells in Graves' hyperthyroidism and ophthalmopathy. Findings and limits, study-wide: The majority of expanded thyroid clonotypes above 0.001 also appeared in blood.

Germline V gene sequence: CDR1 DFQATT, CDR2 SNEGSKA (reference sequence). The CDR3 covers 13 residues. RNA transcripts were the template for amplifying TCR beta CDR3 regions. The TCR CDR3 first-round RT-PCR relied on the HTBI primer set. TCRdb re-called the multiplex PCR reads through MiXCR, storing one row per CDR3 protein. The sample consists of 540,000 or so distinct CDR3 sequences, 40% to 55% of them appearing once. Diagnoses rested on clinical symptoms, serum thyroxine and TRAb, thyroid ultrasound and orbital computed tomography. This TCR came from an adult woman with Graves' disease, either hyperthyroidism or ophthalmopathy (not recorded which). The rearrangement links TRBV20-1 to TRBJ2-5; possible D gene TRBD2, 6 bases. The sequenced material came from peripheral blood or thyroid tissue (not recorded which). DNA of the CDR3: TGCAGCGGCGGGACCCAACCACTAGAGACCCAGTACTTC. This sequence encodes CSGGTQPLETQYF.